This T cell receptor beta chain is drawn from a study of T cells in Graves' hyperthyroidism and ophthalmopathy. Study overall: At initial diagnosis, before any treatment had begun, peripheral blood was obtained.

Uncontrolled infection, other autoimmune disease, pregnancy or lactation led to exclusion. General study findings and limits: The authors' 13 V-J model separated ophthalmopathy from stable hyperthyroidism. Within blood appeared most thyroid clonotypes that had expanded above 0.001.

The CDR3 loop spans 13 amino acids. The germline gives CDR1 SQVTM, CDR2 ANQGSEA. The V and J ends lost 6 bases and 2 bases respectively, with 13 bases between them. This clonotype was picked up many times. Its antigen is undetermined. Amplification of TCR beta CDR3 regions used RNA as the template. HTBI primers drove first-round RT-PCR of the TCR CDR3. MiXCR, applied by TCRdb to the multiplex PCR reads, yields one record per CDR3 protein. The table lists roughly 380,000 distinct CDR3 sequences, 14% of them singletons, with approximately 9.9% in the top ten. V is TRBV29-1 and J is TRBJ1-1; D is perhaps TRBD1 (5 bases). This receptor was identified in a woman aged 60-75 years with Graves' hyperthyroidism. Sequencing used blood. The CDR3 reads CSVRNGGNTEAFF. CDR3 bases: TGCAGCGTCCGCAACGGGGGTAACACTGAAGCTTTCTTT.